This is a list of T cell receptor beta chains from one sample in a study of blood T cell repertoires in COVID-19. Sequencing used immunoSEQ multiplex PCR; TCRdb keeps in-frame clones, though not all of them. The sample holds 85,000 to 100,000 clones, under 85% seen once. Specimen: peripheral blood. The receptors derive from a human donor in a cohort sampled during active COVID-19. Both conserved end residues are part of each CDR3. A D gene is named only where the DNA matches it firmly. Only part of the rows carry a size: once, few, many, or a class if the clone is expanded.

clone_size: few
v_call: TRBV18
d_call: TRBD1
j_call: TRBJ1-1
cdr3_nt: TGTGCCAGCTCCCAACAGGGGGCGAACACTGAAGCTTTCTTT
cdr3_aa: CASSQQGANTEAFF

clone_size: .
v_call: TRBV10-3
d_call: .
j_call: TRBJ2-7
cdr3_nt: TGTGCCATCAGTGAGTCTTCAGGGGCCTACGAGCAGTACTTC
cdr3_aa: CAISESSGAYEQYF

clone_size: once
v_call: TRBV5-1
d_call: .
j_call: TRBJ2-3
cdr3_nt: TGCGCCAGCAGCTTGGACAGAACAGATACGCAGTATTTT
cdr3_aa: CASSLDRTDTQYF

clone_size: .
v_call: TRBV5-1
d_call: .
j_call: TRBJ2-3
cdr3_nt: TGCGCCAGCAGCCTACTTCGGGAAGGCACAGATACGCAGTATTTT
cdr3_aa: CASSLLREGTDTQYF

clone_size: .
v_call: TRBV5-1
d_call: TRBD2
j_call: TRBJ2-7
cdr3_nt: TGCGCCAGCGGGACTAGCATCAACGAGCAGTACTTC
cdr3_aa: CASGTSINEQYF

clone_size: few
v_call: TRBV7-9
d_call: TRBD2
j_call: TRBJ2-2
cdr3_nt: TGTGCCAGCAGCCCGAGAACCGGGACTAGTGGTTCCGGGGAGCTGTTTTTT
cdr3_aa: CASSPRTGTSGSGELFF

clone_size: .
v_call: TRBV7-2
d_call: .
j_call: TRBJ2-5
cdr3_nt: TGTGCCAGCAGCTTAGCACGACAGGTGACGGAGACCCAGTACTTC
cdr3_aa: CASSLARQVTETQYF

clone_size: .
v_call: TRBV4-1
d_call: .
j_call: TRBJ1-6
cdr3_nt: TGCGCCAGCAGCCAAGAGGGACAAAATAATTCACCCCTCCACTTT
cdr3_aa: CASSQEGQNNSPLHF

clone_size: .
v_call: TRBV19
d_call: .
j_call: TRBJ2-3
cdr3_nt: TGTGCCAGTAGTATCACGGGGATAGAGACAGATACGCAGTATTTT
cdr3_aa: CASSITGIETDTQYF

clone_size: .
v_call: TRBV18
d_call: TRBD1
j_call: TRBJ2-7
cdr3_nt: TGTGCCAGCTCACCGCAGGACAGGGGGTGGCAGTACTTC
cdr3_aa: CASSPQDRGWQYF

clone_size: .
v_call: TRBV5-6
d_call: TRBD2
j_call: TRBJ2-7
cdr3_nt: TGTGCCAGCAGCCCCGTAGGACTAGCGGGGAGTTACGAGCAGTACTTC
cdr3_aa: CASSPVGLAGSYEQYF

clone_size: .
v_call: TRBV19
d_call: TRBD1
j_call: TRBJ2-7
cdr3_nt: TGTGCCAGTAGTATCCCGGGACAGGGCTACGAGCAGTACTTC
cdr3_aa: CASSIPGQGYEQYF

clone_size: .
v_call: TRBV19
d_call: .
j_call: TRBJ2-2
cdr3_nt: TGTGCCAGTAGTATCGATGACACAGCCGGGGAGCTGTTTTTT
cdr3_aa: CASSIDDTAGELFF

clone_size: .
v_call: TRBV19
d_call: TRBD1
j_call: TRBJ1-2
cdr3_nt: TGTGCCAGTAGTATAGCCACAGGGGTAAACTATGGCTACACCTTC
cdr3_aa: CASSIATGVNYGYTF

clone_size: .
v_call: TRBV7-9
d_call: .
j_call: TRBJ2-7
cdr3_nt: TGTGCCAGCAGCTTCGATCGGGGATCCTACGAGCAGTACTTC
cdr3_aa: CASSFDRGSYEQYF

clone_size: .
v_call: TRBV7-2
d_call: TRBD1
j_call: TRBJ1-2
cdr3_nt: TGTGCCAGCAGGCCGGGACAGGGGGAGCGCGGCTACACCTTC
cdr3_aa: CASRPGQGERGYTF

clone_size: .
v_call: TRBV10-3
d_call: .
j_call: TRBJ1-6
cdr3_nt: TGTGCCATCAATGTAGATCCGAGGAGGAATTCACCCCTCCACTTT
cdr3_aa: CAINVDPRRNSPLHF

clone_size: .
v_call: TRBV5-3
d_call: TRBD2
j_call: TRBJ2-2
cdr3_nt: TGTGCCAGAAGCTTGGCTAGCGGGAGAGAAGGCGCCGGGGAGCTGTTTTTT
cdr3_aa: CARSLASGREGAGELFF

clone_size: .
v_call: TRBV5-8
d_call: TRBD2
j_call: TRBJ2-7
cdr3_nt: TGTGCCAGCAGCTTGGAGACTAGCGGGAGTGGGCAGTACTTC
cdr3_aa: CASSLETSGSGQYF

clone_size: .
v_call: TRBV19
d_call: TRBD1
j_call: TRBJ1-4
cdr3_nt: TGTGCCAGTAGTCCCCCGGGACAGGGGAATGAAAAACTGTTTTTT
cdr3_aa: CASSPPGQGNEKLFF

clone_size: .
v_call: TRBV19
d_call: TRBD1
j_call: TRBJ2-7
cdr3_nt: TGTGCCAGTAGTATCAAGGGACAGGGGAGCTCCTACGAGCAGTACTTC
cdr3_aa: CASSIKGQGSSYEQYF

clone_size: .
v_call: TRBV14
d_call: TRBD2
j_call: TRBJ2-7
cdr3_nt: TGTGCCAGCAGATCTAGCGGTAGCTCCTACGAGCAGTACTTC
cdr3_aa: CASRSSGSSYEQYF

clone_size: once
v_call: TRBV7-9
d_call: TRBD2
j_call: TRBJ2-5
cdr3_nt: TGTGCCAGCAGCCCGGGACTAGCTAGTTTGGAGACCCAGTACTTC
cdr3_aa: CASSPGLASLETQYF

clone_size: .
v_call: TRBV18
d_call: .
j_call: TRBJ1-1
cdr3_nt: TGTGCCAGCTCACCGATTTTGGGGAGGACCGAAGCTTTCTTT
cdr3_aa: CASSPILGRTEAFF